Sequencing of this T cell receptor (beta chain) was carried out in a study of blood T cell repertoires in COVID-19. Overall study context: Acute and convalescent COVID-19 samples came from the United States, Italy and Spain. Nucleic acid was either cDNA or gDNA, and it came from T cells, B-cell-depleted T cells, or PBMCs.

This clone showed up just a few times. In the authors' workflow: By means of reference gene primer amplification, nucleated cell counts were estimated. TCRdb keeps only in-frame clones here, not all; method: immunoSEQ multiplex PCR. V and J calls and clone size are given by that table; D and trimming were obtained from the DNA. The sample has around 270,000 clones, roughly 84% seen once. The sequence was obtained from a middle-aged woman who had recovered from COVID-19. Material for sequencing was peripheral blood.

The CDR3 reads CAWSVQHNQPQHF. The CDR3 DNA sequence: TGTGCCTGGAGTGTACAGCATAATCAGCCCCAGCATTTT. The chain uses TRBV30 and TRBJ1-5; no firm D call. V lost 0 bases to trimming and J lost 4 bases, with 7 bases between them. This CDR3 spans 13 amino acids. CDR1 GTSNPN and CDR2 SVGIG come from the germline V gene (reference sequence).